This T cell receptor (beta chain) originates from a study of blood T cells in healthy people across ages. PCR was performed a second time for about 7 to 12 cycles using a sample-barcoded 5' primer and a J-beta primer mix. Using its own MiXCR run on the 5' RACE reads, TCRdb lists one record per CDR3 protein. In the table there are some 640,000 distinct CDR3 sequences, under 30% of which are singletons. In the case of this clonotype: A much larger clone lies one base from this, so it may be a read error.

CDR3 length: 14 amino acids. Between the trimmed V and J ends, which lost 4 bases and 14 bases, there was a span of 18 bases. Germline-derived CDR1 and CDR2 are SGHTA and FQGNSA. Input material: blood. The V call is TRBV7-2, the J call TRBJ1-6; perhaps TRBD1 as D (6 bases). The sequence was collected from a woman older than 75 in good health. CDR3 sequence: CASSYVGGGTTLHF. CDR3 DNA: TGTGCCAGCAGCTATGTCGGGGGGGGCACAACCCTCCACTTT.